One T cell receptor (beta chain) is described in this entry. Libraries were prepared by immunoSEQ multiplex PCR; TCRdb keeps only in-frame clonotypes and omits some of them. The sample holds some 13,000 clones, roughly nine tenths seen once. The CDR3 sequence is 14 residues long. Germline V gene lookup returns CDR1 SGHVS and CDR2 FNYEAQ. V lost 2 bases to trimming and J lost 3 bases, with 11 bases between them. The data originate from a study of T cell changes during pregnancy in multiple sclerosis. The sequencing used CD8+ T cells from peripheral blood mononuclear cells, collected in the second trimester of pregnancy. The source of this sequence is a female donor in good health, enrolled as a control in a pregnancy study. The chain uses TRBV7-6 and TRBJ2-7; TRBD1 is a possible D gene (5 bases). The CDR3 bases are TGTGCCAGCAGCTTACAGGGTTATGGCTACGAGCAGTACTTC. Protein sequence: CASSLQGYGYEQYF.